This T cell receptor (beta chain) was documented in a study of brain T cells in children with intractable seizures (dated by TCRdb to about 2021). About the study as a whole: As a first screen for immune gene transcripts, resected brain tissue from 50 or so pediatric epilepsy surgery cases was run on a NanoString immunology panel. About 70% of the 12 selected surgery cases also had pre-surgery blood sequenced, which left four cases with brain tissue only.

On the study overall, not on this receptor specifically: Viral specificity was inferred only from CDR3 sequence similarity, and patients' HCMV serostatus was unknown. Because sequencing depth differed between pre- and post-surgery blood, the absence of clones from the pre-surgery sample may reflect undersampling.

The germline ends are 9 bases apart after V is trimmed by 0 bases and J by 3 bases. The CDR3 contains 14 residues, cysteine and phenylalanine counted. Only the CDR3 portion is preserved as DNA: 42 bases, with reading frame beginning at the first base. Via the germline V gene, CDR1 is SGDLS and CDR2 YYNGEE. About this clone itself: Its antigen is unknown. No clone much larger than this one lies a single base away; base qualities are absent.

This specimen's time point label, per the study, means: blood from clinic visit 5 months post-surgery; TSC patient then seizure free. The surgery cases showing the highest brain T cell transcript signatures were chosen for TCR beta chain sequencing of brain tissue and, when available, of blood. Prior to surgery, the patients had been treated with at least one anti-epileptic drug. TCR-sequenced patients were children with drug-resistant epilepsy due to tuberous sclerosis complex, focal cortical dysplasia, Rasmussen encephalitis or hemimegalencephaly. The Monarch genomic DNA purification kit was used to extract bulk genomic DNA from unsorted brain tissue and from whole blood. TCR beta chain sequences were generated from genomic DNA using the immunoSEQ assay. In the source study's methods: CDR3 sequences that did not begin with the conserved framework cysteine at position 104 were removed by hand. Clonality was calculated as one minus the normalized Shannon's Diversity Index, with values ranging from 0 (maximal diversity) to 1 (oligoclonal). Differences in the frequency of the same CDR3 between samples, such as brain versus blood, were assessed with chi-squared comparison-of-proportions tests. Public clonotypes were found by searching immuneACCESS, and the VDJdb browser was used to assess similarity to known antiviral clonotypes. TCRdb mirrors the immuneACCESS table, restricted to in-frame sequences. Some clones are absent from its copies; in checked studies, under half trace to an unresolved V gene, and the reason for the others is unknown. That table is the source of V, J and clone size, and D and trimming were worked out from the DNA. For this sample there are approximately 330,000 clones; 93% appear just once. Clones ranked in the top ten supply 5.7% of the sample.

This sequence uses TRBV9 and TRBJ1-2; the D segment could be TRBD1, given 5 matching bases. This TCR was recovered from a boy younger than two with tuberous sclerosis and intractable seizures. The sample in question was peripheral blood, obtained approximately 5 months after surgery. The DNA sequence is TGTGCCAGCAGCGTAGGGACACTGGACTATGGCTACACCTTC. This gives the protein CASSVGTLDYGYTF.